This T cell receptor (beta chain) was identified during a study of cytomegalovirus exposure and HLA in healthy donors listed by TCRdb under 2017. With respect to the entire study: In an earlier analysis of several hundred of the donors, approximately 260 Gb of sequence data and 120 million or so unique TCR beta sequences from about 180 million T cells were reported. About 5 DR-DQ haplotypes were handled as single units for association and clustering, since linkage in the cohort was strong. In a later analysis, previously published TCR beta repertoires from several hundred donors were re-analyzed and high-resolution HLA genotyping was added so that TCR occurrence patterns could be studied. High-throughput TCR immunosequencing, statistical association of individual TCRs with disease status, and machine learning were combined to predict cytomegalovirus infection status. Every discovery cohort repertoire had been produced on one sequencing platform. The genetic ancestry cluster associated with self-reported Caucasian donors included 81% of the roughly 360 genotyped donors. Donor age, sex, ethnicity and CMV serostatus were collected together with the repertoire data. HLA typing covered class I and class II loci at four-digit resolution. Among some 400 genotyped donors of the cohort, an average of roughly 240,000 unique TCR beta nucleotide sequences were sequenced per donor, around a sixth of them non-productive. An early release covering 550 to 700 HLA-typed donors comprised roughly 300 gigabases of sequencing data and tens of millions of unique TCR sequences. The study was designed to test whether signatures of past pathogen exposure could be identified by cataloging public T cell receptors. Rather than using new phenotypic data, the later analysis identified candidate immune exposures from TCR beta sequences and from how often those sequences occurred across donors. Typing coverage differed by locus: A, B, C, DRB1 and DQB1 were typed in roughly 620-630 donors, DQA1 in about 500, DPA1 in around 610, and DPB1 in around 440. In an earlier analysis of 587 of the donors, high-throughput TCR beta sequencing was used to judge whether each TCR beta V gene segment behaved as functional or pseudogenic. Along with the approximately 650-subject first cohort, a separate validation cohort of roughly 110 different subjects was used. The T cell repertoires of 666 subjects were profiled by immunosequencing and related to cytomegalovirus serostatus. Genome-wide SNP genotypes for about 65% of the roughly 700 donors were used in a later genetic analysis, which treated that subset as a discovery cohort. The research as a whole found: The 87-base-pair reads could not distinguish some IMGT-functional V segments, including TRBV6-2 and TRBV6-3, so those segments were excluded. In a later analysis, several top co-occurrence clusters were reported to appear linked to parvovirus B19, influenza, CMV and Epstein-Barr virus. A later analysis found that HLA-associated TCR beta chains were more clonally expanded and had lower generation probabilities than equally common non-associated chains. An association between a missense DCLRE1C variant and V-gene and J-gene trimming of TCR beta chains was found in a later genetic analysis and replicated in an independent cohort. The presence/absence analyses assumed that sequencing depth was roughly uniform across donors, and that assumption may not be true. Assigning TCR associations to individual alleles was difficult when HLA alleles, especially DR and DQ, strongly co-occurred. The authors suggested that the approach could potentially be generalized to other disease states and immunological phenotypes. The earlier analysis of about 600 of the donors excluded approximately 17 rarely observed V segments, including chromosome 9 orphons, because counts were too low. Compared with the approximately 670-donor mean, donors in an Asian-associated ancestry cluster had fewer N-insertions in productive TCRs, according to a later genetic analysis. The sequencing pipeline was judged likely to have produced a cluster of highly shared sequence variants as a technical artifact. This cohort had only TCR beta chains sequenced, and the lack of alpha or paired-chain data limited which features could be detected. The only immune exposure information available for the cohort was CMV serostatus. In a later analysis, TCR association rates were found to vary across HLA loci, with the most associated TCRs seen for DRB1 alleles and the fewest for HLA-C alleles. Correlated functional status among segregating V segments might be attributable to linkage disequilibrium, but an unknown experimental factor could not be ruled out. Most TCR sequences were seen in very few donors, while some public TCRs were found in many individuals. In a later analysis, most CMV-associated TCR beta chains were found to appear HLA-restricted, with HLA associations seemingly driven largely by CMV exposure. An earlier analysis of some 590 of the donors showed that most TCR beta V segments appeared in productive rearrangements either about 87% or about 30% of the time, which broadly matched IMGT annotations. The classifier was reported to diagnose cytomegalovirus status with high specificity and sensitivity in both the original cohort and the validation cohort. At a false discovery rate of 0.05, a later analysis linked 16,951 TCR beta sequences to specific HLA alleles. Because HLA typing was unavailable for some donors at each locus, only the typed subset was used in association tests. The study gave a list of some 150 TCR beta chains associated with cytomegalovirus. In vitro tests confirmed that a few of the cytomegalovirus-associated TCR beta chains recognize cytomegalovirus antigens. A further reported finding was that TCR beta sequences accurately predicted the HLA-A and HLA-B alleles for most subjects in the first cohort.

The cohort was made up of 666 healthy bone marrow donors. Cohort members were all nominally healthy when sampled, although unrecorded immune exposures were likely present. The donor tested CMV seropositive, placing the donor among the 290 or so seropositive members of the cohort. Every donor gave a peripheral blood sample, and the peripheral blood mononuclear cells from that sample were used for TCR beta sequencing. The Qiagen DNeasy Blood Extraction Kit was used to extract genomic DNA from the blood cell samples. Via the germline V gene, CDR1 is SGHRS and CDR2 YFSETQ. The CDR3, cysteine through phenylalanine, is 17 amino acids long. The only DNA kept is the CDR3, 51 bases in frame from the first base. Libraries came from the immunoSEQ multiplex PCR assay. The multiplex PCR relied on a mix of 60 forward primers for TCR Vbeta segments and 13 reverse primers for TCR Jbeta segments. Amplification of the CDR3 region of rearranged TCR beta genes was performed with a multiplex PCR assay on genomic DNA. On the Illumina HiSeq System, the amplified TCR beta libraries were sequenced as 87-base-pair reads. As for how the authors treated the data: Across the 700 or so repertoires, a later analysis counted tens of millions of unique TCR beta chains, roughly 11 million of which were shared by at least two donors. Raw reads were error-corrected and collapsed into unique sequences by a nearest-neighbor algorithm in which closely related sequences were merged to remove PCR and sequencing errors. Alignment of CDR3 sequences to IMGT reference sequences was used to assign V, D and J gene segments. For a sequence to be retained, a match of at least six nucleotides to both a V gene segment and a J gene segment was required. A rearrangement counted as productive if the CDR3 had no stop codons and remained in frame with V and J, and every other rearrangement counted as non-productive. CDR3 was defined by IMGT convention, running from the second conserved V-encoded cysteine to the conserved J-encoded phenylalanine. Sequences without an unambiguous match to a single V gene segment were excluded from the earlier analysis of a few hundred of the donors. An earlier analysis of fewer than 750 of the donors called V segments functional above 56.7% productive rearrangements and segregating when the between-donor standard deviation exceeded 5%. To diagnose cytomegalovirus status from the catalog of TCR beta chain sequences, a statistical classification framework was built. In a later analysis, V and J genes were assigned by comparing TCR nucleotide sequences against IMGT/GENE-DB human TR gene sequences. A later analysis assigned CDR3 sequences and most-parsimonious VDJ recombination scenarios with the TCRdist pipeline. In a later analysis, each TCR beta chain was defined by its CDR3 amino acid sequence together with its V-gene family, and reads lacking a unique V-gene family were excluded. As a way to deal with suspected cross-contamination and a sequencing artifact, a later analysis dropped 500 to 700 nucleotide sequences that were highly shared and had low generation probability. A later analysis calculated a clonal expansion index for each public chain from normalized within-repertoire ranks of inferred template counts. Generation probabilities in a later analysis came from a VDJ recombination model fitted to out-of-frame rearrangements, and those results were checked against IGoR. In a later analysis, hypergeometric tests were used to score TCR-TCR, TCR-HLA and TCR-CMV co-occurrence, with a repertoire-size bias correction applied to TCR pairs. In a later analysis, false discovery rates were estimated by permuting HLA or CMV assignments 20 times. A later analysis grouped co-occurring TCRs with DBSCAN, adding TCRdist sequence similarity when clustering within HLA-allele-positive subsets. Co-occurrence clustering excluded repertoires with fewer than 30,000 or more than 120,000 public chains, plus five with anomalous nucleotide sharing. TCRdb carries this immuneACCESS record with in-frame sequences only. Its versions omit some clonotypes, under half of them owing to an unresolved V gene in the studies checked, with the rest unexplained. V and J calls and clone size are as listed in that table; D and trimming were resolved from the DNA. This sample gives 100,000 to 150,000 clones in total; more than 70% of them show up just once. The ten largest clones capture about 15% of the sample.

Remarks on this clone: Its antigen remains undetermined. At one end, the junction sequence differs from germline, possibly due to a read error.

The chain uses TRBV5-1 and TRBJ2-3; 11 bases in the junction line up with TRBD1. The sample taken for sequencing was PBMCs. This clonotype was sampled from a man aged 50 or older in good health and CMV-seropositive. CDR3 loop: CAGSGGQGAISTDTQYF. The nucleotides read TGCGCCGGCAGCGGCGGACAGGGGGCGATAAGCACAGATACGCAGTATTTT.